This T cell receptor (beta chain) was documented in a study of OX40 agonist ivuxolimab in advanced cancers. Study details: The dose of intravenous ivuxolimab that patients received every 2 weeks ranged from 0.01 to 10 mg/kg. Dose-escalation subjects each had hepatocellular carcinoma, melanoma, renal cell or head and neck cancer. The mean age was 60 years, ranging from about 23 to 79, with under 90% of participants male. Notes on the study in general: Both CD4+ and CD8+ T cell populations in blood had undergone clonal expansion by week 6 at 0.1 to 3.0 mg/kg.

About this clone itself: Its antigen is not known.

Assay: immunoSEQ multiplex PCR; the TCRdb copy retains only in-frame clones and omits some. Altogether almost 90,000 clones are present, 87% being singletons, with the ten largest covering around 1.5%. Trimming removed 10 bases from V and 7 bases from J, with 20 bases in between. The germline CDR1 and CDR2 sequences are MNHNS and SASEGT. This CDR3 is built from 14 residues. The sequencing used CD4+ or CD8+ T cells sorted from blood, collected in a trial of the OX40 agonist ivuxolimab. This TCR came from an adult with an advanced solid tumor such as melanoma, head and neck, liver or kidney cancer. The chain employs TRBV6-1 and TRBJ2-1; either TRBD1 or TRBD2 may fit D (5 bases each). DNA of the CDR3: TGTGCCACCCCGGGACCCCACCTGGGGAATGAGCAGTTCTTC. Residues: CATPGPHLGNEQFF.